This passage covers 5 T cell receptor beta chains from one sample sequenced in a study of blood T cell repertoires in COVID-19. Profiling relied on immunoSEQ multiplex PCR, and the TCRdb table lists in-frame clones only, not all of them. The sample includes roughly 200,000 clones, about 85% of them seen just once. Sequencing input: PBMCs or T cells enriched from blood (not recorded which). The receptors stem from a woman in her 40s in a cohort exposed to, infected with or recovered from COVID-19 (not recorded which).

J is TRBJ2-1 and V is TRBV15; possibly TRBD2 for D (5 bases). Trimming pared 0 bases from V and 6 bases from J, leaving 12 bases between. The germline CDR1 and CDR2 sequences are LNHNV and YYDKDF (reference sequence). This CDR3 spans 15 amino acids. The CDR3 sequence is CATSRDRATTNEQFF. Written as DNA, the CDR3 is TGTGCCACCAGCAGAGATCGGGCGACTACCAATGAGCAGTTCTTC.

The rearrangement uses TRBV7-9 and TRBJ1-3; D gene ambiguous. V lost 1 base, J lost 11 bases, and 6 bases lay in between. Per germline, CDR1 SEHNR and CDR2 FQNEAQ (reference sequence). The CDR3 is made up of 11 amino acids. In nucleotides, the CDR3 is TGTGCCAGCAGCTTAGTTCAGGCCATATATTTT. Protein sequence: CASSLVQAIYF. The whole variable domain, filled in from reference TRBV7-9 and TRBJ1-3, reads DTGVSQNPRHKITKRGQNVTFRCDPISEHNRLYWYRQTLGQGPEFLTYFQNEAQLEKSRLLSDRFSAERPKGSFSTLEIQRTEQGDSAMYLCASSLVQAIYFGEGSWLTVV.

The CDR3, as DNA: TGTGCCAGCAGTTATCTACGGAAGGGGCGAGAAGAGACCCAGTACTTC. Amino acids: CASSYLRKGREETQYF. The chain uses TRBV6-2 or TRBV6-3 and TRBJ2-5; the D gene is possibly TRBD1 (5 bases). The CDR3 totals 16 residues. V was cut by 3 bases and J by 3 bases, with 17 bases left in between. Germline loops: CDR1 MNHEY, CDR2 SVGEGT.

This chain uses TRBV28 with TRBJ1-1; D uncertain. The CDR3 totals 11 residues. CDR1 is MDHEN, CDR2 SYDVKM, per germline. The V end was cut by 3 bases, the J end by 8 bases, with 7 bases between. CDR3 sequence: CASSFMQEAFF. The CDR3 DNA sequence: TGTGCCAGCAGTTTTATGCAGGAAGCTTTCTTT. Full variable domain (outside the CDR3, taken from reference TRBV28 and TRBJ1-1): DVKVTQSSRYLVKRTGEKVFLECVQDMDHENMFWYRQDPGLGLRLIYFSYDVKMKEKGDIPEGYSVSREKKERFSLILESASTNQTSMYLCASSFMQEAFFGQGTRLTVV.

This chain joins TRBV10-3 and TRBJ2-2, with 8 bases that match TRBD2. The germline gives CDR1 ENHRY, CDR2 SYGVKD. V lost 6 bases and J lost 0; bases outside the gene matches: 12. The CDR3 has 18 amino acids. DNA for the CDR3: TGTGCCATCAGCCCTATTGGACTAGCCAGGTCGAACACCGGGGAGCTGTTTTTT. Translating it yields CAISPIGLARSNTGELFF.